This is a list of T cell receptor beta chains from one sample in a study of shared clonotypes between healthy human individuals. The assay was immunoSEQ multiplex PCR, and TCRdb's table has in-frame clones only and misses some. The sample includes hundreds of thousands of clones, around three quarters seen only once; the top ten take under 2%. The sample taken for sequencing was memory CD4+ T cells sorted from blood. The receptors come from a woman in her thirties in good health. CDR3s include the opening cysteine and the closing phenylalanine or tryptophan. D genes are given only for firm matches. Clone size is given for some rows only: seen once, a few or many times, or a class if the clone is expanded.

J: TRBJ2-2
D: NA
V: TRBV11-2
size: once
CDR3: CASSLWIPTPQGTGELFF
DNA: TGTGCCAGCAGCTTATGGATCCCGACCCCCCAGGGGACCGGGGAGCTGTTTTTT

J: TRBJ2-1
D: TRBD2
V: TRBV5-1
size: NA
CDR3: CASSLLGLAGDWQFF
DNA: TGCGCCAGCAGCTTGTTGGGACTAGCGGGAGACTGGCAGTTCTTC

J: TRBJ1-4
D: NA
V: TRBV18
size: few
CDR3: CASSQDREKLFF
DNA: TGTGCCAGCTCACAAGACCGAGAAAAACTGTTTTTT

J: TRBJ2-7
D: NA
V: TRBV6-6
size: NA
CDR3: CASSSPSASSYEQYF
DNA: TGTGCCAGCAGTTCGCCTAGTGCCAGCTCCTACGAGCAGTACTTC

J: TRBJ1-1
D: TRBD1
V: TRBV28
size: NA
CDR3: CASSPGGTHMNTEAFF
DNA: TGTGCCAGCAGCCCAGGGGGGACGCACATGAACACTGAAGCTTTCTTT

J: TRBJ2-6
D: NA
V: TRBV7-2
size: once
CDR3: CASSLVDTGANVLTF
DNA: TGTGCCAGCAGCTTAGTGGATACTGGGGCCAACGTCCTGACTTTC

J: TRBJ2-7
D: NA
V: TRBV29-1
size: few
CDR3: CSVGTASYEQYF
DNA: TGCAGCGTTGGGACAGCGTCCTACGAGCAGTACTTC

J: TRBJ2-2
D: NA
V: TRBV7-2
size: NA
CDR3: CASSLSGSHTGELFF
DNA: TGTGCCAGCAGCTTGTCCGGGAGCCACACCGGGGAGCTGTTTTTT

J: TRBJ2-3
D: NA
V: TRBV19
size: NA
CDR3: CASKGGLTTDTQYF
DNA: TGTGCCAGTAAAGGGGGTCTCACGACAGATACGCAGTATTTT

J: TRBJ2-6
D: TRBD1
V: TRBV4-1
size: NA
CDR3: CASSQVPGQGLFGANVLTF
DNA: TGCGCCAGCAGCCAAGTCCCGGGACAGGGATTATTTGGGGCCAACGTCCTGACTTTC

J: TRBJ2-3
D: TRBD2
V: TRBV28
size: NA
CDR3: CASSFGGRSTDTQYF
DNA: TGTGCCAGCAGTTTCGGCGGGAGATCAACAGATACGCAGTATTTT

J: TRBJ1-5
D: TRBD1
V: TRBV7-9
size: few
CDR3: CASSGQASNQPQHF
DNA: TGTGCCAGCAGCGGACAGGCTAGCAATCAGCCCCAGCATTTT

J: TRBJ2-1
D: TRBD2
V: TRBV5-1
size: few
CDR3: CASSLEASGYNEQFF
DNA: TGCGCCAGCAGCTTGGAAGCTAGCGGTTACAATGAGCAGTTCTTC

J: TRBJ2-5
D: TRBD1
V: TRBV7-6
size: NA
CDR3: CASSLVADRTVYF
DNA: TGTGCCAGCAGCTTAGTCGCGGACAGGACGGTGTACTTC

J: TRBJ2-2
D: NA
V: TRBV1
size: NA
CDR3: CTSSQDRPANTGELFF
DNA: TGCACCAGCAGCCAAGATCGCCCAGCGAACACCGGGGAGCTGTTTTTT

J: TRBJ2-1
D: NA
V: TRBV6-6
size: NA
CDR3: CASSFKGSLYNEQFF
DNA: TGTGCCAGCAGTTTTAAAGGATCTCTCTACAATGAGCAGTTCTTC

J: TRBJ2-7
D: NA
V: TRBV27
size: NA
CDR3: CASSSGYEQYF
DNA: TGTGCCAGCAGTTCGGGCTACGAGCAGTACTTC

J: TRBJ2-1
D: TRBD2
V: TRBV29-1
size: NA
CDR3: CSVPGLAGGRYNEQFF
DNA: TGCAGCGTTCCTGGACTAGCGGGAGGGAGGTACAATGAGCAGTTCTTC

J: TRBJ1-1
D: NA
V: TRBV6-4
size: NA
CDR3: CASSRGGSGWNTEAFF
DNA: TGTGCCAGCAGCCGGGGTGGGTCGGGCTGGAACACTGAAGCTTTCTTT

J: TRBJ2-7
D: TRBD2
V: TRBV19
size: NA
CDR3: CASSILAGGMYEQYF
DNA: TGTGCCAGTAGTATCTTAGCGGGAGGAATGTACGAGCAGTACTTC